The clone carrying this T cell receptor beta chain was recorded at least ten times. These data come from a study of spatial heterogeneity in lung cancer. Via MiXCR, TCRdb re-called the 5' RACE reads, giving one row per CDR3 protein. The sample includes roughly 48,000 distinct CDR3 sequences, less than 6% of them seen just once. As to time point: sample taken at primary tumor resection. CDR3 size: 15 residues. V was clipped by 3 bases and J by 6 bases, with 17 bases between them. Germline loops: CDR1 SEHNR, CDR2 FQNEAQ (reference sequence). Sample: PBMCs, taken at surgery. The TCR was taken from a male donor with early-stage non-small cell lung cancer. The genes are TRBV7-9 and TRBJ1-1; D is undetermined. CDR3 sequence reads: CASSFTVVTESEAFF. The CDR3, as DNA: TGTGCCAGCAGCTTTACCGTAGTAACGGAATCTGAAGCTTTCTTT.